These T cell receptor beta chains were read from a single sample in a study of T cells in Graves' hyperthyroidism and ophthalmopathy. TCRdb re-derived calls from the multiplex PCR reads in MiXCR, one entry per CDR3 protein. Altogether roughly 740,000 distinct CDR3 sequences are present, less than 20% being singletons, with the ten largest covering 8.4%. The specimen sequenced was blood. The receptors come from a man younger than 30 with Graves' hyperthyroidism. Each CDR3 is given with its conserved first and last residue. The order of the fields is V gene, D gene, J gene, clone size, CDR3 DNA, CDR3 protein. D genes are given only for firm matches. Clone size, where shown, is once, few, many, or a class for clones that have expanded.

V gene: TRBV10-3; D gene: .; J gene: TRBJ1-2; clone size: many; CDR3 DNA: TGTGCCACCACCGAACAGGGCTCCTATGGCTACACCTTC; CDR3 protein: CATTEQGSYGYTF
V gene: TRBV5-1; D gene: TRBD2; J gene: TRBJ2-3; clone size: .; CDR3 DNA: TGCGCCAGCAGCCCCGGGAGGGGTGAAGATACGCAGTATTTT; CDR3 protein: CASSPGRGEDTQYF
V gene: TRBV28; D gene: TRBD2; J gene: TRBJ2-3; clone size: many; CDR3 DNA: TGTGCCAGCAGTTTCCGGGAGGACCTAACAGATACGCAGTATTTT; CDR3 protein: CASSFREDLTDTQYF
V gene: TRBV30; D gene: TRBD1; J gene: TRBJ1-1; clone size: many; CDR3 DNA: TGTGCCTGTACGGACAGGGGGCTTGGTGAAGCTTTCTTT; CDR3 protein: CACTDRGLGEAFF
V gene: TRBV29-1; D gene: .; J gene: TRBJ2-2; clone size: few; CDR3 DNA: TGCAGCGTCCGCAGGGACGAGGCAGGAGGGCTGTTTTTT; CDR3 protein: CSVRRDEAGGLFF
V gene: TRBV28; D gene: .; J gene: TRBJ2-5; clone size: many; CDR3 DNA: TGTGCCAGCAGTTTTTTCGTGCGACCCCCGGGGAAGTGGGGCCAAGAGACCCAGTACTTC; CDR3 protein: CASSFFVRPPGKWGQETQYF
V gene: TRBV7-9; D gene: .; J gene: TRBJ2-1; clone size: .; CDR3 DNA: TGTGCCAGCAGCTTAGCCTCGGTCTACAATGAGCAGTTCTTC; CDR3 protein: CASSLASVYNEQFF
V gene: TRBV28; D gene: .; J gene: TRBJ2-1; clone size: .; CDR3 DNA: TGTGCCAGCAGTGGCTCGCAAAATGAGCAGTTCTTC; CDR3 protein: CASSGSQNEQFF
V gene: TRBV11-2; D gene: .; J gene: TRBJ1-5; clone size: many; CDR3 DNA: TGTGCCAGCAGCTTAGGGGTTGGTCAGCCCCAGCATTTT; CDR3 protein: CASSLGVGQPQHF
V gene: TRBV27; D gene: TRBD2; J gene: TRBJ2-7; clone size: few; CDR3 DNA: TGTGCCAGCAGTAGCCTAGCGGCTGGGACCTACGAGCAGTACTTC; CDR3 protein: CASSSLAAGTYEQYF
V gene: TRBV11-3; D gene: .; J gene: TRBJ1-1; clone size: many; CDR3 DNA: TGTGCCAGCAGCTTAAAAGGGACCCAGAACACTGAAGCTTTCTTT; CDR3 protein: CASSLKGTQNTEAFF
V gene: TRBV12-5; D gene: .; J gene: TRBJ2-3; clone size: many; CDR3 DNA: TGTGCTAGTGGCGGGCCCAGCCTCACAGATACGCAGTATTTT; CDR3 protein: CASGGPSLTDTQYF
V gene: TRBV6-1; D gene: .; J gene: TRBJ1-2; clone size: .; CDR3 DNA: TGTGCCAGCACCCCCAGGGGACAATTCTATGGCTACACCTTC; CDR3 protein: CASTPRGQFYGYTF
V gene: TRBV29-1; D gene: .; J gene: TRBJ2-4; clone size: few; CDR3 DNA: TGCAGCGTACCATCTCAAAACGAAAACATTCAGTACTTC; CDR3 protein: CSVPSQNENIQYF
V gene: TRBV7-3; D gene: .; J gene: TRBJ2-1; clone size: .; CDR3 DNA: TGTGCCAGCAGCTTGTCCCTCATGAGAGACATTTTTCGTGAGCAGTTCTTC; CDR3 protein: CASSLSLMRDIFREQFF
V gene: TRBV19; D gene: TRBD1; J gene: TRBJ1-2; clone size: .; CDR3 DNA: TGTGCCAGTAAGCAGGGACAGAGCTATGGCTACACCTTC; CDR3 protein: CASKQGQSYGYTF
V gene: TRBV20-1; D gene: .; J gene: TRBJ2-5; clone size: many; CDR3 DNA: TGCAGTGCTAGGAGGACAATGGAGACCCAGTACTTC; CDR3 protein: CSARRTMETQYF
V gene: TRBV30; D gene: TRBD2; J gene: TRBJ2-3; clone size: many; CDR3 DNA: TGTGCCTGGGCACCGGGACTAGCGGGAGGTGCAGATACGCAGTATTTT; CDR3 protein: CAWAPGLAGGADTQYF
V gene: TRBV19; D gene: TRBD1; J gene: TRBJ2-1; clone size: many; CDR3 DNA: TGTGCCAGTAGGCTCAGGGGGGACAGGGGCTACAATGAGCAGTTCTTC; CDR3 protein: CASRLRGDRGYNEQFF
V gene: TRBV28; D gene: .; J gene: TRBJ2-1; clone size: few; CDR3 DNA: TGTGCCAGCAGTTTAAAGAGGGATGAGCAGTTCTTC; CDR3 protein: CASSLKRDEQFF